What follows are 19 T cell receptor beta chains derived from one specimen sequenced in a study of T cell repertoires in cytomegalovirus infection. Which antigens these TCRs recognize remains unknown. TCRdb reprocessed the reads with MiXCR, giving one entry per CDR3 protein. The sample holds fewer than 850,000 distinct CDR3 sequences; about 29% are singletons and the top ten take roughly 14%. Sequencing was performed on cultured CD8+ T cells from PBMCs, taken from culture after CMV antigen stimulation. The receptors here all came from a human donor in good health (CMV status not recorded). Some clones in this sample may be carry-over from other donors' samples.

This clonotype was counted only a few times. This chain connects TRBV5-4 to TRBJ2-5; D is perhaps TRBD2 (7 bases). Germline V CDR1 and CDR2: SGHNT, YYREEE (reference sequence). The CDR3 length is 16 residues. V was shortened by 0 bases and J by 5 bases, with 17 bases between the two germline ends. CDR3 sequence: CASSLVGRGGKETQYF. CDR3 nucleotides: TGTGCCAGCAGCTTGGTTGGCAGGGGAGGGAAGGAGACCCAGTACTTC.

The chain couples TRBV6-1 to TRBJ2-7; 12 positions agree with TRBD1. Germline loops: CDR1 MNHNS, CDR2 SASEGT. The V and J ends lost 2 bases and 7 bases, in that order; junction bases with no gene match: 6. The CDR3 totals 15 residues. CDR3 bases: TGTGCCAGCAGTGAATTATGGGACAGGGGGCTTGAGCAGTACGTC. Protein product: CASSELWDRGLEQYV.

The chain combines TRBV19 with TRBJ2-1; TRBD1 might be the D (7 bases). Trimming pared 4 bases from V and 5 bases from J, leaving 18 bases between. The germline gives CDR1 LNHDA, CDR2 SQIVND (reference sequence). The CDR3 is 16 residues long. The CDR3 DNA follows: TGTGCCAGTAGTACCGGGAAGCAGGGGGGCAACAATGAGCAGTTCTTC. It yields the protein CASSTGKQGGNNEQFF.

This clonotype was seen a handful of times. The chain recombines TRBV20-1 with TRBJ2-1, with 8 nucleotides matching TRBD2. J gave up 8 bases and V 1 base, and 10 bases lay outside the gene matches. This CDR3 is built from 15 residues. The germline V gene has CDR1 DFQATT and CDR2 SNEGSKA (reference sequence). This CDR3 reads CSARALGLGDDEQFF. The CDR3 region has the DNA TGCAGTGCTAGAGCTCTGGGACTAGGGGACGATGAGCAGTTCTTC.

This clonotype occurred a few times. CDR3 coding DNA: TGTGCCAGCAGTTTATCCTTCTTCCAAGAGACCCAGTACTTC. Translation: CASSLSFFQETQYF. The chain couples TRBV27 to TRBJ2-5; D not certain. Between the trimmed V and J ends, which lost 0 bases and 1 base, there was a span of 6 bases. CDR1 is MNHEY, CDR2 SMNVEV, per germline (reference sequence). The CDR3 runs to 14 residues.

The sample holds a few counts of this clonotype. V gene TRBV27 combines with J gene TRBJ2-1; tentatively, D is TRBD1 (7 bases). Trimming shortened V by 4 bases and J by 5 bases, and 12 bases separated the two germline ends. The length of the CDR3 is 14 residues. Germline assignment: CDR1 MNHEY and CDR2 SMNVEV (reference sequence). CDR3 bases: TGTGCCAGCAGTTCCAGGGGGGCGCACAATGAGCAGTTCTTC. It is translated as CASSSRGAHNEQFF.

This clonotype showed up many times. The chain carries TRBV7-8 and TRBJ1-2, with D unresolved. CDR3 length equals 15 residues. Trimming pared 5 bases from V and 4 bases from J, leaving 17 bases between. CDR1 SGHVS and CDR2 FQNEAQ come from the germline V gene. CDR3 region: CASSPLILGVYGYTF. The CDR3 nucleotides are TGTGCCAGCAGCCCCCTAATCTTAGGCGTCTATGGCTACACCTTC.

CDR3 sequence (DNA): TGCAGCGTTGAGGAGGGGCTAGCTGGCTACACCTTC. Protein: CSVEEGLAGYTF. The chain recombines TRBV29-1 with TRBJ1-2; perhaps TRBD1 as D (5 bases). V lost 3 bases, J lost 7 bases, and 12 bases lay in between. There are 12 residues in the CDR3. The germline gives CDR1 SQVTM, CDR2 ANQGSEA.

This chain links TRBV4-2 with TRBJ2-2, with D possibly matching TRBD2 (7 bases). The V and J ends lost 2 bases and 0 bases respectively, with 13 bases between them. The CDR3 spans 17 residues. Germline-derived CDR1 and CDR2 are LGHNA and YNFKEQ. CDR3 amino acids: CASSQTGGHANTGELFF. The CDR3 nucleotides read TGTGCCAGCAGCCAAACGGGGGGCCACGCGAACACCGGGGAGCTGTTTTTT.

This clonotype was seen repeatedly, ten times or more. The gene calls are TRBV7-6 and TRBJ2-3; unclear D gene. The germline CDR1 and CDR2 sequences are SGHVS and FNYEAQ. CDR3 length: 14 residues. Trimming removed 0 bases from V and 1 base from J, with 5 bases in between. The CDR3 DNA reads as TGTGCCAGCAGCTTAGCGCTGGGCACAGATACGCAGTATTTT. Protein: CASSLALGTDTQYF.

A few counts support this clonotype. V gene TRBV6-1 combines with J gene TRBJ2-5; 8 nucleotides align to TRBD2. CDR1 MNHNS and CDR2 SASEGT come from the germline V gene. The CDR3 sequence is 15 residues long. V lost 5 bases, J lost 4 bases, and 9 bases stayed unmatched. The CDR3 loop reads CASSYSGEDGETQYF. As DNA, the CDR3 is TGTGCCAGCAGTTATAGCGGGGAGGACGGAGAGACCCAGTACTTC.

This clonotype has more than one count but fewer than ten. The V gene is TRBV12-3 or TRBV12-4, the J gene TRBJ2-7; 7 positions match TRBD1. Germline trimming cut 3 bases from V and 0 bases from J; bases unmatched to any gene: 8. CDR3 size: 16 residues. The CDR3 region has the DNA TGTGCCAGCAGTTTTCTGGGACAGTTGAGCTCCTACGAGCAGTACTTC. It translates to CASSFLGQLSSYEQYF.

This clonotype has ten or more counts. The V call is TRBV12-3 or TRBV12-4, the J call TRBJ2-4; D is possibly TRBD2 (5 bases). The CDR3 is 15 residues long. The V gene lost 2 bases and the J gene lost 1 base, with 9 bases spanning the gap. Here the CDR3 reads CASSLLGEAKNIQYF. The CDR3 nucleotides are TGTGCCAGCAGTTTATTGGGAGAGGCCAAAAACATTCAGTACTTC.

The chain employs TRBV7-9 and TRBJ2-7; D is ambiguous. The CDR3 has 12 residues. Between the trimmed V and J ends, which lost 6 bases and 7 bases, there was a span of 13 bases. Germline CDR1 SEHNR, CDR2 FQNEAQ (reference sequence). The CDR3 DNA sequence: TGTGCCAGCAGTCAAGGCGGTGGTGAGCAGTACGTC. Protein sequence: CASSQGGGEQYV.

The sample holds a few counts of this clonotype. The V and J genes are TRBV19 and TRBJ2-6; weak D call: TRBD1 (5 bases). Germline CDR1 is LNHDA and CDR2 is SQIVND (reference sequence). V was trimmed by 7 bases and J by 4 bases, leaving 17 bases between them. The CDR3 spans 16 residues. The CDR3 reads CASTPQAAAGANVLTF. DNA for the CDR3: TGTGCCAGTACCCCACAGGCGGCGGCAGGGGCCAACGTCCTGACTTTC.

This clonotype was observed many times. The chain combines TRBV12-3 or TRBV12-4 with TRBJ1-1; D remains unclear. V was cut by 4 bases and J by 3 bases, with 9 bases left in between. The CDR3 is 13 residues long. CDR3 region: CASSSYRDTEAFF. In DNA, the CDR3 is TGTGCCAGCAGTTCTTATAGGGACACTGAAGCTTTCTTT.

This clonotype was counted between two and nine times. The chain is built from TRBV12-3 or TRBV12-4 and TRBJ2-2, with D tentatively TRBD1 (6 bases). This CDR3 comprises 11 residues. V gave up 6 bases and J gave up 10 bases, with 9 bases separating them. The CDR3 protein is CASSQGTELFF. In nucleotides, the CDR3 is TGTGCCAGCAGCCAGGGGACGGAGCTGTTTTTT.

The sample holds many counts of this clonotype. At one of its ends the junction is not consistent with the germline gene, which may arise from a read error. This chain links TRBV5-1 with TRBJ1-1; D unresolved. Germline values: CDR1 SGHRS, CDR2 YFSETQ. The CDR3 spans 14 residues. The CDR3 nucleotides are TGTGCCAGCAGTTTAGGGCCAGGTAACACTGAAGCTTTCTTT. It translates to CASSLGPGNTEAFF.

The V call is TRBV12-5, the J call TRBJ1-1, with 8 bases aligning to TRBD1. The CDR3 runs 15 residues. V lost 4 bases to trimming and J lost 5 bases; unmatched junction nucleotides: 9. The germline V gene encodes CDR1 LGHNT and CDR2 FRNRAP. This CDR3 reads CASGYLTGVDTEAFF. Here the CDR3 DNA reads TGTGCTAGTGGTTACCTGACAGGGGTGGATACTGAAGCTTTCTTT.